The present TCR beta chain was sequenced within a study of T cell clonality in common variable immunodeficiency. The germline CDR1 and CDR2 sequences are SGHRS and YFSETQ. The ends were cut back, 0 bases at V and 1 base at J, with 4 bases in the middle. The CDR3 is 14 residues long. This clone was seen at least ten times. Its cognate antigen is unknown. The read ends 3 residues shy of where the CDR3 ends; the end is completed using the germline J gene. The repertoire was sequenced with immunoSEQ multiplex PCR; TCRdb's copy has only in-frame clones and lacks some. Altogether 50,000 to 60,000 clones were found in the sample, and no singletons occur. Overall study findings and caveats: What drives increased CVID clonality needs T cell subpopulation sequencing.

The receptor was isolated from a person aged 18-70 years in good health. V is TRBV5-1 and J is TRBJ2-2; the D is unclear. The sample taken for sequencing was peripheral blood mononuclear cells. The DNA read from the CDR3 is TGCGCCAGCAGCTTGGGACAGAACACCGGGGAG. Its translation is CASSLGQNTGE. The whole CDR3 sequence reads CASSLGQNTGELFF.